What follows is one TCR beta chain and its context. Its antigen is not identified. This specimen comes from a study of Ad26.COV2.S vaccination and SARS-CoV-2 variants. V was cut by 3 bases and J by 8 bases, with 10 bases left in between. This CDR3 has 12 amino acids. Germline V CDR1 and CDR2: LGHDT, YNNKEL (reference sequence). Study-wide points: In TCR breadth and depth analyses, total T cell responses may have been underestimated.

Profiled with immunoSEQ multiplex PCR; TCRdb holds only in-frame clones, not every one. The table shows some 250,000 clones, with around 89% occurring only once. The treatment here: some 20 received Ad26.COV2.S at low or high dose, single or two shots; roughly 5 received placebo; per-sample allocation not given. Sampling was done on day 63 after the first vaccine or placebo injection. This chain connects TRBV3-1 (or the pseudogene TRBV3-2) to TRBJ1-1; D call uncertain. The clonotype comes from a person between 18 and 65 years old who received the Ad26.COV2.S COVID-19 vaccine or a placebo. Sequences were derived from peripheral blood, sampled in a trial of Ad26.COV2.S vaccine versus placebo. CDR3 protein: CASSHRMGEAFF. As DNA, the CDR3 is TGTGCCAGCAGCCACCGAATGGGCGAAGCTTTCTTT.